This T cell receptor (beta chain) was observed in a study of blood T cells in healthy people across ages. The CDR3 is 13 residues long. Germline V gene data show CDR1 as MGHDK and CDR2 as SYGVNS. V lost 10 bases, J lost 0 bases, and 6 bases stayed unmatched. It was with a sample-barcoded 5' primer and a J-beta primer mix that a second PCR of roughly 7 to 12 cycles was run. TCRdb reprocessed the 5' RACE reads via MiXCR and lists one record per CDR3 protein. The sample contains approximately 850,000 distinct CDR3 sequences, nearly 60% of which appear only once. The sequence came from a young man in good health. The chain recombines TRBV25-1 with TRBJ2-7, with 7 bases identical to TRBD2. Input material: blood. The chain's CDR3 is CATLGGSSYEQYF. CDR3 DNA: TGTGCCACCCTGGGAGGGAGCTCCTACGAGCAGTACTTC.